The rows below give T cell receptor beta chains drawn from one sample of a study of shared clonotypes between healthy human individuals. Profiling relied on immunoSEQ multiplex PCR, and the TCRdb table lists in-frame clones only, not all of them. Found here are some 2 million clones, approximately 95% of them singletons; the top ten hold 1.1%. The sequenced sample was naive CD8+ T cells sorted from blood. Source of these receptors: a man aged 18 to 29 in good health. CDR3s include the opening cysteine and the closing phenylalanine or tryptophan. The order of the fields is clone size, D gene, CDR3 length, J gene, V gene, CDR3 protein, CDR3 DNA. A D gene is named only where the DNA matches it firmly. The size field is filled for only some rows; it gives once, few, many or a size class.

abundance: -; d_gene: -; len: 16; j_gene: TRBJ1-5; v_gene: TRBV19; CDR3aa: CASSRVGDGERQPQHF; CDR3nt: TGTGCCAGTAGTAGAGTTGGGGACGGAGAGCGACAGCCCCAGCATTTT
abundance: -; d_gene: -; len: 15; j_gene: TRBJ2-5; v_gene: TRBV19; CDR3aa: CASSLLHSQQETQYF; CDR3nt: TGTGCCAGTAGTCTCCTCCACAGCCAACAAGAGACCCAGTACTTC
abundance: -; d_gene: -; len: 12; j_gene: TRBJ2-1; v_gene: TRBV10-1; CDR3aa: CASSPDGNEQFF; CDR3nt: TGCGCCAGCAGCCCGGACGGGAATGAGCAGTTCTTC
abundance: -; d_gene: TRBD2; len: 17; j_gene: TRBJ2-5; v_gene: TRBV5-1; CDR3aa: CASSSTIAGGDQETQYF; CDR3nt: TGCGCCAGCAGCTCCACTATAGCGGGAGGGGACCAAGAGACCCAGTACTTC
abundance: -; d_gene: -; len: 13; j_gene: TRBJ2-3; v_gene: TRBV30; CDR3aa: CAWRWLGTDTQYF; CDR3nt: TGTGCCTGGAGATGGTTGGGCACAGATACGCAGTATTTT
abundance: -; d_gene: -; len: 12; j_gene: TRBJ2-1; v_gene: TRBV28; CDR3aa: CASSSSVDEQFF; CDR3nt: TGTGCCAGCAGTTCGTCGGTCGATGAGCAGTTCTTC
abundance: -; d_gene: -; len: 16; j_gene: TRBJ1-2; v_gene: TRBV6-6; CDR3aa: CASSYLQPTGYYGYTF; CDR3nt: TGTGCCAGCAGTTACTTACAACCCACAGGGTACTATGGCTACACCTTC
abundance: -; d_gene: -; len: 15; j_gene: TRBJ2-1; v_gene: TRBV6-1; CDR3aa: CASITFRSSYNEQFF; CDR3nt: TGTGCCAGCATTACGTTTCGCAGCTCCTACAATGAGCAGTTCTTC
abundance: -; d_gene: TRBD2; len: 16; j_gene: TRBJ2-3; v_gene: TRBV6-1; CDR3aa: CASSETGLAPFKTQYF; CDR3nt: TGTGCCAGCAGTGAAACGGGACTAGCGCCCTTCAAGACGCAGTATTTT
abundance: -; d_gene: -; len: 14; j_gene: TRBJ1-1; v_gene: TRBV27; CDR3aa: CASSLRDGNTEAFF; CDR3nt: TGTGCCAGCAGTTTAAGGGACGGTAACACTGAAGCTTTCTTT
abundance: -; d_gene: TRBD1; len: 13; j_gene: TRBJ1-2; v_gene: TRBV28; CDR3aa: CASSSGTGTSYTF; CDR3nt: TGTGCCAGCAGTTCCGGGACAGGGACGAGCTACACCTTC
abundance: -; d_gene: -; len: 15; j_gene: TRBJ1-2; v_gene: TRBV7-2; CDR3aa: CASSPHSTVLYGYTF; CDR3nt: TGTGCCAGCAGTCCACACTCGACGGTCCTCTATGGCTACACCTTC
abundance: -; d_gene: -; len: 15; j_gene: TRBJ1-1; v_gene: TRBV13; CDR3aa: CASSITGMFGAEAFF; CDR3nt: TGTGCCAGCAGCATCACCGGGATGTTTGGAGCTGAAGCTTTCTTT
abundance: -; d_gene: -; len: 14; j_gene: TRBJ1-5; v_gene: TRBV28; CDR3aa: CASSPTGFNQPQHF; CDR3nt: TGTGCCAGCAGCCCTACAGGGTTCAATCAGCCCCAGCATTTT
abundance: -; d_gene: TRBD2; len: 13; j_gene: TRBJ2-5; v_gene: TRBV2; CDR3aa: CASTLATEETQYF; CDR3nt: TGTGCCAGCACACTAGCGACAGAAGAGACCCAGTACTTC
abundance: few; d_gene: -; len: 14; j_gene: TRBJ1-3; v_gene: TRBV2; CDR3aa: CASRNRTSGNTIYF; CDR3nt: TGTGCCAGCAGGAACAGGACCTCTGGAAACACCATATATTTT
abundance: -; d_gene: TRBD2; len: 15; j_gene: TRBJ2-1; v_gene: TRBV4-1; CDR3aa: CASSQETGGPDEQFF; CDR3nt: TGCGCCAGCAGCCAAGAGACGGGGGGGCCCGATGAGCAGTTCTTC
abundance: -; d_gene: -; len: 16; j_gene: TRBJ2-7; v_gene: TRBV5-1; CDR3aa: CASSLEGGFIPYEQYF; CDR3nt: TGCGCCAGCAGCTTGGAGGGGGGCTTCATCCCCTACGAGCAGTACTTC
abundance: -; d_gene: -; len: 14; j_gene: TRBJ1-1; v_gene: TRBV6-5; CDR3aa: CASRRFSGNTEAFF; CDR3nt: TGTGCCAGCAGGAGATTTTCAGGGAACACTGAAGCTTTCTTT
abundance: few; d_gene: -; len: 13; j_gene: TRBJ1-4; v_gene: TRBV14; CDR3aa: CASSQTWGEKLFF; CDR3nt: TGTGCCAGCAGCCAAACCTGGGGTGAAAAACTGTTTTTT
abundance: -; d_gene: -; len: 15; j_gene: TRBJ2-7; v_gene: TRBV14; CDR3aa: CASSQVRAGEYEQYF; CDR3nt: TGTGCCAGCAGCCAAGTTAGGGCAGGTGAATACGAGCAGTACTTC
abundance: -; d_gene: TRBD1; len: 14; j_gene: TRBJ1-2; v_gene: TRBV19; CDR3aa: CASSVTGEDYGYTF; CDR3nt: TGTGCCAGTAGTGTGACAGGGGAAGACTATGGCTACACCTTC
abundance: -; d_gene: -; len: 13; j_gene: TRBJ2-1; v_gene: TRBV7-3; CDR3aa: CASSSAVGDEQFF; CDR3nt: TGTGCCAGCAGTTCTGCCGTGGGGGATGAGCAGTTCTTC
abundance: -; d_gene: -; len: 15; j_gene: TRBJ1-6; v_gene: TRBV9; CDR3aa: CASSVGGSYNSPLHF; CDR3nt: TGTGCCAGCAGCGTAGGGGGCTCCTATAATTCACCCCTCCACTTT
abundance: -; d_gene: -; len: 16; j_gene: TRBJ2-5; v_gene: TRBV7-2; CDR3aa: CASSLAVQGGQETQYF; CDR3nt: TGTGCCAGCAGCTTAGCAGTGCAGGGGGGCCAAGAGACCCAGTACTTC
abundance: once; d_gene: -; len: 13; j_gene: TRBJ2-7; v_gene: TRBV4-1; CDR3aa: CASSQPGTHEQYF; CDR3nt: TGCGCCAGCAGCCAACCCGGGACGCACGAGCAGTACTTC
abundance: -; d_gene: TRBD1; len: 14; j_gene: TRBJ1-5; v_gene: TRBV29-1; CDR3aa: CSVEGQGFGQPQHF; CDR3nt: TGCAGCGTTGAGGGACAGGGTTTTGGTCAGCCCCAGCATTTT
abundance: -; d_gene: TRBD1; len: 13; j_gene: TRBJ1-1; v_gene: TRBV2; CDR3aa: CASSRTGSTEAFF; CDR3nt: TGTGCCAGCAGCCGGACAGGGAGCACTGAAGCTTTCTTT